This T cell receptor (beta chain) was retrieved from a study of shared clonotypes between healthy human individuals. The naive CD8 subset, CD45RO-negative cells positively selected for CCR7, excluded terminally differentiated effector memory CD45RA+ cells. In the case of this clone: Its specificity is unknown.

Germline V lookup: CDR1 MNHEY, CDR2 SVGAGI. Trimming took 2 bases from V and 4 from J, leaving 13 bases between them. The CDR3 has 15 residues. Notes on the study in general: Memory subsets generally showed smaller estimated richness than naive subsets did.

Several immunoSEQ plates held equal portions of the genomic DNA taken from each subset. Libraries were prepared by immunoSEQ multiplex PCR; TCRdb keeps only in-frame clonotypes and omits some of them. In the table there are about 2.1 million clones, around 93% of which are singletons. The gene calls are TRBV6-5 and TRBJ2-3; D may be TRBD2 (5 bases). The source of this sequence is a man younger than 35 in good health. Some clones in this sample may be carry-over from other donors' samples. The sample comprised naive CD8+ T cells from PBMCs. The CDR3 nucleotides read TGTGCCAGCAGTTACCTAGCACCGCGGCCAGATACGCAGTATTTT. This encodes CASSYLAPRPDTQYF.